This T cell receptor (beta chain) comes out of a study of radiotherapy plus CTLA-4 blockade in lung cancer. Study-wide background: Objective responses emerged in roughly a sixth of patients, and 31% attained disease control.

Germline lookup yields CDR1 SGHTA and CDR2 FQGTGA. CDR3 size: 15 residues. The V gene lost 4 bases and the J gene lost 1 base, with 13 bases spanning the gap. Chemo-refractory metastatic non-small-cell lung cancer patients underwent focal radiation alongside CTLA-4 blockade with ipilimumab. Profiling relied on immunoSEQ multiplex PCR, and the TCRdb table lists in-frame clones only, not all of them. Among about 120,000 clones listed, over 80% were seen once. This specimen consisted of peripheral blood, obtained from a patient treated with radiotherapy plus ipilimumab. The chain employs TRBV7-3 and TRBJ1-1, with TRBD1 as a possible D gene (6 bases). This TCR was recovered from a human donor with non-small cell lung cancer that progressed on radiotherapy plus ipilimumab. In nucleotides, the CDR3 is TGTGCCAGCAGCTCGGAGAGGGGGTGGAACACTGAAGCTTTCTTT. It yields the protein CASSSERGWNTEAFF.